This T cell receptor (beta chain) was identified in a study of blood T cell repertoires in COVID-19. Overall study context: From the United States, Italy and Spain came samples of acute and convalescent COVID-19. PBMCs, B-cell-depleted T cells, or T cells provided the cDNA or gDNA that made up the material.

The CDR3 spans 18 residues. The germline CDR1 and CDR2 sequences are SGHDN and FVKESK. V was pared by 0 bases and J by 3 bases, with 15 bases between. As handled by the study authors: From reference gene primer amplification, estimates of nucleated cell counts were derived. The repertoire was sequenced with immunoSEQ multiplex PCR; TCRdb's copy has only in-frame clones and lacks some. Clonal size and the V and J genes are those of that table, whereas D and trimming came from the DNA. There are about 190,000 clones in the sample; 70% to 90% occur only once, and under 25% lies in the top ten. This clone was counted a single time.

The clonotype comes from a man aged 60 to 69 with active or convalescent COVID-19. Sequencing was done on a sample of peripheral blood. This rearrangement joins TRBV14 to TRBJ2-6; D not certain. The CDR3 region is CASSQDSGSYGGANVLTF. CDR3 nucleotide sequence: TGTGCCAGCAGCCAAGATTCCGGGTCTTACGGTGGGGCCAACGTCCTGACTTTC.